A single sample gave rise to the 22 T cell receptor beta chains below, sequenced in a study of T cell changes during pregnancy in multiple sclerosis. Here immunoSEQ multiplex PCR was the method, and the copy in TCRdb shows in-frame clones only, minus some. The sample comprises tens of thousands of clones, about 93% of which are singletons, and approximately 1% rests with the top ten. The sample consisted of peripheral blood, taken in the first trimester of pregnancy. The receptors here all came from a female donor with multiple sclerosis, enrolled in a pregnancy study.

V usage is TRBV6-1 and J usage is TRBJ2-1, with D possibly TRBD1 on 6 matching bases. Looked up from germline, CDR1 is MNHNS and CDR2 is SASEGT. This CDR3 has 13 amino acids. Between the trimmed V and J ends, which lost 4 bases and 10 bases, there was a span of 14 bases. CDR3 loop: CASSVDRSREQFF. In DNA form, the CDR3 reads TGTGCCAGCAGTGTGGACAGATCGCGGGAGCAGTTCTTC.

The V call is TRBV7-2, the J call TRBJ2-3; 11 nucleotides line up with TRBD2. CDR1 SGHTA and CDR2 FQGNSA come from the germline V gene. With 1 base clipped from V and 6 bases from J, the junction kept 0 bases outside the gene matches. This CDR3 is 14 amino acids long. The CDR3 loop is CASSLGTSGDTQYF. CDR3 bases: TGTGCCAGCAGCTTAGGGACTAGCGGGGATACGCAGTATTTT.

The chain carries TRBV2 and TRBJ2-7; 10 positions match TRBD2. Germline loops: CDR1 SNHLY, CDR2 FYNNEI. V trimming: 6 bases; J trimming: 4 bases; junction bases outside the gene matches: 18. CDR3 length: 18 amino acids. CDR3 residues: CASSRPDPEAGGNYEQYF. The DNA of the CDR3 is TGTGCCAGCAGCCGCCCTGATCCCGAAGCGGGAGGGAATTACGAGCAGTACTTC.

Remarks on this clone: The same CDR3 is also encoded by other DNA sequences in this sample. This sequence joins TRBV9 and TRBJ2-7, with 10 nucleotides matching TRBD2. With V trimmed by 0 bases and J by 4 bases, 1 base remained unmatched. The CDR3 sequence is 14 residues long. Germline V gene lookup returns CDR1 SGDLS and CDR2 YYNGEE. The CDR3 spells CASSVGAGGYEQYF. The CDR3 nucleotides are TGTGCCAGCAGCGTAGGAGCGGGGGGGTACGAGCAGTACTTC.

This sequence joins TRBV2 and TRBJ1-1; D gene unclear. The V and J ends lost 3 bases and 3 bases respectively, with 8 bases between them. The germline V gene encodes CDR1 SNHLY and CDR2 FYNNEI. The CDR3 extends over 13 amino acids. The CDR3 spells CASSEARYTEAFF. The CDR3 nucleotides are TGTGCCAGCAGTGAGGCCAGATACACTGAAGCTTTCTTT.

This clone was recorded only once. This chain connects TRBV11-2 to TRBJ2-1; 9 nucleotides match TRBD2. This CDR3 is built from 16 residues. Germline trimming cut 1 base from V and 5 bases from J; bases unmatched to any gene: 6. In germline, CDR1 is SGHAT, CDR2 FQNNGV. The chain's CDR3 is CASSLGVAGGDNEQFF. CDR3 nucleotide sequence: TGTGCCAGCAGCTTAGGAGTGGCGGGGGGGGACAATGAGCAGTTCTTC.

This clone was counted a single time. The V and J genes are TRBV30 and TRBJ2-1, with 9 bases that match TRBD2. V dropped 4 bases and J dropped 0; count of bases not matched to a gene: 4. CDR3 length equals 15 residues. The V gene's germline CDR1 is GTSNPN and CDR2 SVGIG (reference sequence). The CDR3 DNA sequence: TGTGCCTGGATAGGAGCGGGAGGCTCCTACAATGAGCAGTTCTTC. It is translated as CAWIGAGGSYNEQFF.

This chain connects TRBV28 to TRBJ1-5; D might be TRBD1 (6 bases). V lost 2 bases to trimming and J lost 6 bases, with 11 bases between them. The CDR3 length is 14 residues. The V gene's germline CDR1 is MDHEN and CDR2 SYDVKM. The CDR3 loop reads CASSLERGRQPQHF. CDR3 nucleotides: TGTGCCAGCAGTTTAGAGCGGGGGCGTCAGCCCCAGCATTTT.

This clone was found once. Other DNA sequences in the same sample also yield this CDR3. For the CDR3, the DNA is TGCGCCAGCAGCTTGACGGGCTACAATGAGCAGTTCTTC. This encodes CASSLTGYNEQFF. The genes are TRBV5-1 and TRBJ2-1; D gene unclear. V gave up 1 base and J gave up 3 bases, with 5 bases separating them. The CDR3 extends over 13 amino acids. Germline V lookup: CDR1 SGHRS, CDR2 YFSETQ.

The chain combines TRBV6-5 with TRBJ2-2, with D maybe TRBD2 (5 bases). The CDR3 has 14 residues. V dropped 1 base and J dropped 7 bases, with 10 bases sitting between them. Germline CDR1 reads MNHEY; CDR2 reads SVGAGI. CDR3 nucleotide sequence: TGTGCCAGCAGTTACTATGGACGGGACGGGGAGCTGTTTTTT. It encodes CASSYYGRDGELFF.

This chain joins TRBV18 and TRBJ2-1; D unresolved. This CDR3 is 14 amino acids long. The germline V gene encodes CDR1 KGHSH and CDR2 LQKENI. V gave up 3 bases and J gave up 0 bases, with 6 bases separating them. CDR3 protein: CASSPLVSYNEQFF. The CDR3 DNA reads TGTGCCAGCTCACCGCTAGTCTCCTACAATGAGCAGTTCTTC.

This chain connects TRBV4-2 to TRBJ1-5; the D gene is possibly TRBD1 (6 bases). Germline lookup yields CDR1 LGHNA and CDR2 YNFKEQ. The CDR3 sequence is 15 residues long. Trimming removed 4 bases at V and 3 bases at J, with 13 bases between. Here the CDR3 DNA reads TGTGCCAGCAGCCCTCGGGACACATTCAATCAGCCCCAGCATTTT. This sequence encodes CASSPRDTFNQPQHF.

V and J are TRBV9 and TRBJ1-2; unclear D gene. The germline gives CDR1 SGDLS, CDR2 YYNGEE. This CDR3 region has 13 residues. V was shortened by 4 bases and J by 6 bases, with 13 bases between the two germline ends. The DNA for the CDR3 is TGTGCCAGCAGCCCGCGGGGTTTGGATGGCTACACCTTC. Encoded protein: CASSPRGLDGYTF.

The rearrangement joins TRBV7-2 to TRBJ2-1; the match to TRBD1 covers 7 bases. Germline CDR1 is SGHTA and CDR2 is FQGNSA. CDR3 length: 14 residues. Trimming cost V 1 base and J 7 bases; bases outside gene matches: 4. The CDR3 nucleotides read TGTGCCAGCAGCTTAGGACGGGACAGAAATGAGCAGTTCTTC. Its translation is CASSLGRDRNEQFF.

The chain combines TRBV5-1 with TRBJ1-3, with D unresolved. The CDR3 spans 15 residues. V was trimmed by 6 bases and J by 0 bases, leaving 13 bases between them. In germline, CDR1 is SGHRS, CDR2 YFSETQ. The CDR3 region has the DNA TGCGCCAGCACCGAATCACTTAGCTCTGGAAACACCATATATTTT. This sequence encodes CASTESLSSGNTIYF.

The gene calls are TRBV10-3 and TRBJ2-7; 11 nucleotides agree with TRBD2. The CDR3 sequence is 16 residues long. CDR1 is ENHRY and CDR2 is SYGVKD in the germline V gene. J lost 3 bases, V lost 6 bases, and 10 bases had no gene match. The CDR3 region has the DNA TGTGCCATCAGGTTTTCCGGGACTAGCGGATACTACGAGCAGTACTTC. Residues: CAIRFSGTSGYYEQYF.

J is TRBJ1-2 and V is TRBV25-1, with no clear D. V lost 4 bases to trimming and J lost 8 bases, with 11 bases between them. The length of the CDR3 is 12 residues. Germline CDR1 MGHDK, CDR2 SYGVNS. This CDR3 reads CASSGPGWGYTF. CDR3 sequence (DNA): TGTGCCAGCAGTGGCCCGGGGTGGGGCTACACCTTC.

The chain recombines TRBV5-1 with TRBJ1-1; possible D gene TRBD1, 6 bases. CDR3 size: 15 residues. Germline assignment: CDR1 SGHRS and CDR2 YFSETQ. Trimming pared 4 bases from V and 0 bases from J, leaving 13 bases between. DNA for the CDR3: TGCGCCAGCAGCCTGGACAGTTCTCTGAACACTGAAGCTTTCTTT. The encoded protein is CASSLDSSLNTEAFF.

The chain uses TRBV5-4 and TRBJ1-2, with 7 bases lining up with TRBD1. Germline V gives CDR1 SGHNT, CDR2 YYREEE (reference sequence). This CDR3 is 13 amino acids long. With V trimmed by 4 bases and J by 5 bases, 5 bases remained unmatched. CDR3 DNA sequence: TGTGCCAGCAGCATTACAGGGGTGTATGGCTACACCTTC. It yields the protein CASSITGVYGYTF.

The chain joins TRBV6-6 to TRBJ1-6, with D unresolved. This CDR3 region has 15 residues. V was clipped by 7 bases and J by 0 bases, with 10 bases between them. Germline CDR1 is MNHNY and CDR2 is SVGAGI (reference sequence). The CDR3 loop is CASTGRSSYNSPLHF. The CDR3 region has the DNA TGTGCCAGCACCGGGAGAAGCTCCTATAATTCACCCCTCCACTTT.

The chain recombines TRBV5-1 with TRBJ2-3, with 12 bases aligning to TRBD2. CDR3 length: 15 amino acids. The trim removed 2 bases at V and 6 bases at J, leaving 4 bases unmatched. Germline loops: CDR1 SGHRS, CDR2 YFSETQ. CDR3 sequence reads: CASSLLAGGGDTQYF. CDR3 nucleotides: TGCGCCAGCAGCTTACTAGCGGGAGGAGGGGATACGCAGTATTTT.

The chain is built from TRBV7-8 and TRBJ2-7; maybe TRBD2 (5 bases). V lost 2 bases and J lost 0, with 8 bases in between. The CDR3 has 14 residues. CDR1 is SGHVS and CDR2 is FQNEAQ in the germline V gene. CDR3 coding DNA: TGTGCCAGCAGCTTAACTGGGAGCTCCTACGAGCAGTACTTC. Protein product: CASSLTGSSYEQYF.